This TCR beta chain was captured by sequencing in a study of cytomegalovirus exposure and HLA in healthy donors. Whole-study findings and limits: As a later analysis showed, a missense DCLRE1C variant was linked to trimming of TCR beta V- and J-genes. The study carried out a later analysis of TCR beta sequences. It associated approximately 16,000 of them with specific HLA alleles at a false discovery rate of 0.05. Several of the most significant clusters appeared linked to common viral pathogens, based on a later analysis. Later on, analysis showed that most CMV-associated TCR beta chains appeared to be HLA-restricted.

Vbeta (60) and Jbeta (13) primers were used in the PCR. Method: immunoSEQ multiplex PCR; TCRdb's copy keeps in-frame clones and lacks some. Of about 100,000 clones listed, around three quarters are singletons. Turning to this clone: Its antigen is currently unknown.

The V gene's germline CDR1 is SGHDT and CDR2 YYEEEE. This CDR3 region has 14 residues. The ends lost 4 bases at V and 5 bases at J; junction bases unmatched: 8. Source material: PBMCs. The chain carries TRBV5-6 and TRBJ2-5, with 7 bases identical to TRBD2. The receptor's source is a female donor in good health and CMV-seropositive. The CDR3 sequence: CASSTRLAPETQYF. The CDR3 DNA follows: TGTGCCAGCAGCACTCGACTAGCCCCGGAGACCCAGTACTTC.